This T cell receptor (beta chain) was identified during a study of beta chain features in type 1 diabetes. Study-wide results and caveats: The study found moderately but significantly shorter TCRB CDR3s in all four CD4+ subsets of Type 1 diabetes patients.

The sequenced template was cDNA made from the entire isolated RNA. Roughly 3.4 million reads per sample on average were obtained from naive, central memory and regulatory T cell samples. Some clones are missing from TCRdb's copy, which holds only in-frame ones; the method was immunoSEQ multiplex PCR. The sample consists of over 600,000 clones, 9.5% to 15% of them appearing once. This CDR3 region has 14 residues. Trimming cost V 10 bases and J 2 bases; bases outside gene matches: 10. CDR1 ENHRY and CDR2 SYGVKD come from the germline V gene. On this clone: Antigen: not known.

Naive, central memory, regulatory and stem cell-like memory cells within the CD4+ compartment were sorted using CD45RO/CCR7/CD25/CD127/CD95/CD27. The chain carries TRBV10-3 and TRBJ2-5; 7 positions match TRBD1. Sequencing used naive CD4+ T cells from blood. The sequence derives from a man aged 30 to 45 with type 1 diabetes. In DNA form, the CDR3 reads TGTGCCACCTCGGGACAGAGCCTACAAGAGACCCAGTACTTC. It codes for CATSGQSLQETQYF.